This entry is about one TCR beta chain. This record comes from a study of CD8 T cells in Susac syndrome. The controls, all healthy donors, were matched for age and sex. The CDR3 sequence is 13 residues long. V shed 5 bases, J shed 7 bases, and the junction held 6 bases outside the gene matches. Germline lookup yields CDR1 SGHTA and CDR2 FQGTGA. After extraction with the RNeasy kit, roughly 0.45 to 1 ug of the RNA was reverse transcribed using random hexamers. The authors amplified TCR beta CDR3 across 54 Vbeta and 13 Jbeta using immunoSEQ multiplex PCR. MiXCR, run by TCRdb on the immunoSEQ multiplex PCR reads, gives a single entry per CDR3 protein. The sample lists 130,000 or so distinct CDR3 sequences, roughly 94% occurring once.

The chain links TRBV7-3 to TRBJ2-7; 9 nucleotides line up with TRBD1. The sequencing input was CD4+ T cells from PBMCs. The source is a human donor in good health. The CDR3 loop is CASSLTGGREQYF. In nucleotides, the CDR3 is TGTGCCAGCAGCCTCACAGGGGGCCGGGAGCAGTACTTC.